A single sample is the source of the 32 T cell receptor beta chains below, sequenced in a study of blood T cell repertoires in COVID-19. Repertoires were generated with immunoSEQ multiplex PCR, while TCRdb's copy carries only in-frame clones and drops some. The table has around 140,000 clones, 65% to 85% seen once; the top ten hold around 2.1%. The sample consisted of peripheral blood. Receptor source: a woman aged 55-75 years with acute or convalescent COVID-19.

The CDR3 protein is CASSLGQGIGEQFF. The CDR3 DNA is TGTGCCAGCAGCCTCGGACAGGGCATTGGTGAGCAGTTCTTC. V gene TRBV7-9 combines with J gene TRBJ2-1; TRBD1 matches at 8 bases. The J segment lost 9 bases and the V segment lost 5 bases, leaving 9 bases of the junction unmatched. This CDR3 is built from 14 residues. CDR1 and CDR2 from the germline V gene are SEHNR and FQNEAQ (reference sequence). The entire variable domain, with the rest obtained from reference TRBV7-9 and TRBJ2-1, is as follows: DTGVSQNPRHKITKRGQNVTFRCDPISEHNRLYWYRQTLGQGPEFLTYFQNEAQLEKSRLLSDRFSAERPKGSFSTLEIQRTEQGDSAMYLCASSLGQGIGEQFFGPGTRLTVL.

This rearrangement joins TRBV2 to TRBJ1-2; no firm D call. There are 14 residues in the CDR3. The V end was cut by 7 bases, the J end by 7 bases, with 19 bases between. Germline lookup yields CDR1 SNHLY and CDR2 FYNNEI. The CDR3 here is CASTRLGEDFGYTF. Here the CDR3 DNA reads TGTGCCAGCACCCGTCTGGGAGAAGATTTTGGCTACACCTTC.

This clone was observed at least ten times. The V call is TRBV7-9, the J call TRBJ2-1; TRBD1 aligns across 8 bases. V gave up 4 bases and J gave up 4 bases; unmatched junction bases: 9. The CDR3 loop spans 16 amino acids. Germline V gives CDR1 SEHNR, CDR2 FQNEAQ (reference sequence). The CDR3 nucleotides read TGTGCCAGCAGCTCACCTCAGGGGGCCGGGTACAATGAGCAGTTCTTC. It encodes CASSSPQGAGYNEQFF.

This chain links TRBV5-6 with TRBJ1-1; TRBD1 agrees at 8 bases. This CDR3 region has 15 residues. Germline assignment: CDR1 SGHDT and CDR2 YYEEEE. Trimming took 2 bases from V and 1 from J; bases not matched to a gene: 4. The CDR3 DNA follows: TGTGCCAGCAGCTTCAGGGGGCGCAGGAACACTGAAGCTTTCTTT. It codes for CASSFRGRRNTEAFF.

For the CDR3, the DNA is TGTGCCACCAGCAGAGGCGGTGGGGAAAAACTGTTTTTT. Protein sequence: CATSRGGGEKLFF. This chain connects TRBV15 to TRBJ1-4, with unresolved D. The V end lost 1 base, the J end lost 8 bases, and 8 bases lay between the germline ends. The germline V gene encodes CDR1 LNHNV and CDR2 YYDKDF (reference sequence). This CDR3 contains 13 residues.

The chain has TRBV5-1 and TRBJ1-6, with TRBD1 matching 9 bases. V shed 5 bases and J 6 bases; nucleotides not matched to a gene: 3. The CDR3 is 14 amino acids. Germline values: CDR1 SGHRS, CDR2 YFSETQ. The CDR3 DNA follows: TGCGCCAGCAGACAGGGGGCAATTAATTCACCCCTCCACTTT. Amino acid sequence: CASRQGAINSPLHF.

The chain joins TRBV7-9 to TRBJ2-1, with D unclear. CDR1 and CDR2 (germline): SEHNR, FQNEAQ (reference sequence). The germline V and J ends were trimmed by 0 bases and 5 bases, with 17 bases remaining between them. The CDR3 loop spans 17 amino acids. CDR3 loop: CASSLASESTFHNEQFF. For the CDR3, the DNA is TGTGCCAGCAGCTTAGCGTCCGAGAGTACCTTCCACAATGAGCAGTTCTTC.

V gene TRBV30 combines with J gene TRBJ1-2; D gene ambiguous. CDR1 is GTSNPN, CDR2 SVGIG, per germline (reference sequence). The CDR3 is made up of 10 amino acids. V was cut by 8 bases and J by 6 bases, with 10 bases left in between. CDR3 bases: TGTGCCACTCCGAGTAATGGCTACACCTTC. As protein: CATPSNGYTF.

Only a few counts were recorded for this clone. The chain uses TRBV3-1 (or the pseudogene TRBV3-2) and TRBJ1-2, with 7 nucleotides matching TRBD1. V lost 4 bases and J lost 4; bases outside the gene matches: 12. The CDR3 loop spans 16 amino acids. Germline CDR1 LGHDT, CDR2 YNNKEL (reference sequence). The CDR3, as DNA: TGTGCCAGCAGCCCCCTGGACAGGACTCCAATCTATGGCTACACCTTC. This sequence encodes CASSPLDRTPIYGYTF.

The chain's CDR3 is CASSSGGTNEKLFF. The CDR3 nucleotides are TGTGCCAGCAGCTCCGGCGGGACTAATGAAAAACTGTTTTTT. The chain employs TRBV7-9 and TRBJ1-4, with D unresolved. CDR3 size: 14 residues. The germline V and J ends were trimmed by 4 bases and 2 bases, with 8 bases remaining between them. CDR1 SEHNR and CDR2 FQNEAQ come from the germline V gene (reference sequence). Supplemented by reference TRBV7-9 and TRBJ1-4, the full variable domain reads DTGVSQNPRHKITKRGQNVTFRCDPISEHNRLYWYRQTLGQGPEFLTYFQNEAQLEKSRLLSDRFSAERPKGSFSTLEIQRTEQGDSAMYLCASSSGGTNEKLFFGSGTQLSVL.

DNA for the CDR3: TGCAGGGGGACAGCCAACACTGAAGCTTTCTTT. As protein: CRGTANTEAFF. The V call is TRBV20-1, the J call TRBJ1-1, with TRBD1 matching 7 bases. This CDR3 has 11 amino acids. The germline CDR1 and CDR2 sequences are DFQATT and SNEGSKA (reference sequence).

The rearrangement joins TRBV28 to TRBJ2-1; D possibly corresponds to TRBD2 (6 bases). Trimming took 6 bases from V and 12 from J, leaving 15 bases between them. The CDR3 is made up of 12 amino acids. Germline V gene data show CDR1 as MDHEN and CDR2 as SYDVKM. This CDR3 reads CASSTGDKGQFF. DNA of the CDR3: TGTGCCAGCAGCACGGGAGACAAAGGGCAGTTCTTC.

The CDR3 nucleotides are TGCGCCAGCAGAGGGACAGAGAACACCGGGGAGCTGTTTTTT. Amino acids: CASRGTENTGELFF. The V call is TRBV5-1, the J call TRBJ2-2; TRBD1 aligns across 7 bases. Germline trimming cut 5 bases from V and 1 base from J; bases unmatched to any gene: 2. The CDR3 is 14 amino acids. Germline V gene sequence: CDR1 SGHRS, CDR2 YFSETQ.

The gene calls are TRBV6-2 or TRBV6-3 and TRBJ2-5; a possible D gene is TRBD1 (5 bases). The CDR3 is 13 amino acids. V dropped 0 bases and J dropped 5 bases, with 7 bases sitting between them. Germline CDR1 MNHEY, CDR2 SVGEGT. The CDR3 DNA sequence: TGTGCCAGCAGTTACTCGGGGCGGGAGACCCAGTACTTC. This translates into CASSYSGRETQYF.

The chain joins TRBV7-6 to TRBJ2-2, with TRBD2 matching over 15 bases. The CDR3 has 20 amino acids. Per the germline V gene, CDR1 is SGHVS and CDR2 is FNYEAQ. The V and J ends lost 1 base and 3 bases, in that order; junction bases with no gene match: 9. The CDR3 DNA reads TGTGCCAGCAGCTTAGTATCCGGACTAGCGGGAGGGCCCCACACCGGGGAGCTGTTTTTT. Amino acid sequence: CASSLVSGLAGGPHTGELFF.

The chain uses TRBV27 and TRBJ1-5; possible D gene TRBD1, 6 bases. CDR1 MNHEY and CDR2 SMNVEV come from the germline V gene (reference sequence). The CDR3 sequence is 15 residues long. V dropped 5 bases and J dropped 7 bases, with 18 bases sitting between them. The CDR3 here is CASSLRGTISQPQHF. The CDR3 DNA reads TGTGCCAGCAGTCTGAGGGGGACCATCTCCCAGCCCCAGCATTTT.

This clone was observed a few times. The chain uses TRBV7-8 and TRBJ1-2, with 7 bases that match TRBD1. Germline-derived CDR1 and CDR2 are SGHVS and FQNEAQ. The CDR3 runs to 17 residues. With V trimmed by 5 bases and J by 4 bases, 16 bases remained unmatched. DNA for the CDR3: TGTGCCAGCAGCCCCCGAGTAGGGGGCGCATCTTCCTATGGCTACACCTTC. It yields the protein CASSPRVGGASSYGYTF.

V usage is TRBV28 and J usage is TRBJ1-2; 10 bases align to TRBD1. Germline CDR1 and CDR2: MDHEN and SYDVKM. The CDR3 contains 17 residues. V dropped 4 bases and J dropped 4; count of bases not matched to a gene: 12. In nucleotides, the CDR3 is TGTGCCAGCAGTTCGAGGGACAGGGGCCCATCGATCTATGGCTACACCTTC. Translation: CASSSRDRGPSIYGYTF.

V usage is TRBV5-6 and J usage is TRBJ2-7, with 10 bases identical to TRBD2. The CDR3 spans 15 residues. Looked up from germline, CDR1 is SGHDT and CDR2 is YYEEEE. J gave up 7 bases and V 2 bases, and 9 bases lay outside the gene matches. In nucleotides, the CDR3 is TGTGCCAGCAGCTTTCAGCGGGAGGGGGATTTTGAGCAGTACTTC. It translates to CASSFQREGDFEQYF.

DNA for the CDR3: TGTGCCAGCAGCGTAGGGAGGGCTCGCTATGGCTACACCTTC. This translates into CASSVGRARYGYTF. This chain joins TRBV9 and TRBJ1-2; no firm D call. The V end lost 0 bases, the J end lost 4 bases, and 10 bases lay between the germline ends. Germline lookup yields CDR1 SGDLS and CDR2 YYNGEE. The CDR3 is 14 amino acids.

The CDR3 DNA reads TGTGCCAGCAGCGCGAGCGGGAGGGCGGCGGGAGGCACAGATACGCAGTATTTT. Amino acids: CASSASGRAAGGTDTQYF. The chain combines TRBV9 with TRBJ2-3, with 10 bases that match TRBD2. In germline, CDR1 is SGDLS, CDR2 YYNGEE. Unmatched junction bases numbered 11, after V lost 3 bases and J lost 1 base. The CDR3 totals 18 residues.

This clone has just a few counts. CDR3 protein: CASSYLRETQYF. The CDR3 DNA is TGTGCCAGCAGCTATTTGCGGGAGACCCAGTACTTC. The chain recombines TRBV12-3 or TRBV12-4 with TRBJ2-5; D not certain. The length of the CDR3 is 12 residues. V dropped 6 bases and J dropped 5 bases, with 10 bases sitting between them.

The chain recombines TRBV2 with TRBJ2-7; 9 nucleotides agree with TRBD2. The germline V gene encodes CDR1 SNHLY and CDR2 FYNNEI. V trimming: 6 bases; J trimming: 4 bases; junction bases outside the gene matches: 7. There are 14 residues in the CDR3. For the CDR3, the DNA is TGTGCCAGCAGCGCTCCGGGACTAGCTTACGAGCAGTACTTC. Translated, it gives CASSAPGLAYEQYF.

This clone was detected only a few times. The J gene is TRBJ2-2, the V gene TRBV7-9; 8 bases agree with TRBD1. The germline gives CDR1 SEHNR, CDR2 FQNEAQ (reference sequence). The CDR3 is 16 residues long. J was trimmed by 3 bases and V by 6 bases; bases with no gene match: 9. For the CDR3, the DNA is TGTGCCAGCAGTCACCGAGGACAGGGTGACACCGGGGAGCTGTTTTTT. Protein product: CASSHRGQGDTGELFF.

The chain is built from TRBV24-1 and TRBJ1-6; D possibly corresponds to TRBD1 (5 bases). Between the trimmed V and J ends, which lost 3 bases and 2 bases, there was a span of 16 bases. Germline V CDR1 and CDR2: KGHDR, SFDVKD. This CDR3 has 18 residues. The CDR3 region is CATSDQTTGTAYNSPLHF. CDR3 DNA: TGTGCCACCAGTGATCAAACTACAGGAACCGCCTATAATTCACCCCTCCACTTT.

The rearrangement links TRBV27 to TRBJ2-7; 12 nucleotides align to TRBD2. V lost 0 bases and J lost 4; bases outside the gene matches: 7. This CDR3 is built from 17 residues. Per germline, CDR1 MNHEY and CDR2 SMNVEV (reference sequence). The CDR3 DNA is TGTGCCAGCAGTTTATCCCGACTAGCGGGAGTTGAGTACGAGCAGTACTTC. This codes for CASSLSRLAGVEYEQYF.

The rearrangement joins TRBV5-6 to TRBJ2-4; 7 nucleotides line up with TRBD1. In germline, CDR1 is SGHDT, CDR2 YYEEEE. V was clipped by 3 bases and J by 3 bases; unmatched bases: 6. The CDR3 sequence is 15 residues long. DNA for the CDR3: TGTGCCAGCAGCTGGTTACAGGGGAACAAAAACATTCAGTACTTC. Protein sequence: CASSWLQGNKNIQYF.

This clone was seen a single time. The gene calls are TRBV5-4 and TRBJ2-7; 10 bases align to TRBD2. The CDR3 runs to 17 residues. Germline trimming cut 10 bases from V and 2 bases from J; bases unmatched to any gene: 18. CDR1 is SGHNT, CDR2 YYREEE, per germline (reference sequence). The CDR3 protein is CAGGKGLAGAETYEQYF. The DNA for the CDR3 is TGTGCCGGGGGAAAGGGCCTAGCGGGAGCCGAGACCTACGAGCAGTACTTC.

The chain carries TRBV27 and TRBJ1-1, with a weak D call TRBD1 (5 bases). CDR3 length: 14 residues. V was shortened by 3 bases and J by 0 bases, with 8 bases between the two germline ends. Germline V gene sequence: CDR1 MNHEY, CDR2 SMNVEV (reference sequence). As DNA, the CDR3 is TGTGCCAGCAGTTTCCAAGGGGTGAACACTGAAGCTTTCTTT. Translation gives CASSFQGVNTEAFF.

The V and J genes are TRBV29-1 and TRBJ2-7; D unresolved. Per germline, CDR1 SQVTM and CDR2 ANQGSEA. CDR3 size: 12 residues. V gave up 0 bases and J gave up 8 bases, with 11 bases separating them. The CDR3 loop reads CSVEDFLLQQYF. CDR3 sequence (DNA): TGCAGCGTTGAAGATTTTCTCCTACAGCAGTACTTC.

The CDR3 coding sequence is TGTGCCACCCGAGAAGGAGGAGCTGGAAACACCATATATTTT. Translation: CATREGGAGNTIYF. This chain connects TRBV6-5 to TRBJ1-3; D is unclear. Trimming shortened V by 10 bases and J by 2 bases, and 15 bases separated the two germline ends. The CDR3 totals 14 residues. CDR1 MNHEY and CDR2 SVGAGI come from the germline V gene.

This clone has at least ten counts. This sequence joins TRBV5-1 and TRBJ2-1; D not certain. The V end lost 1 base, the J end lost 6 bases, and 11 bases lay between the germline ends. Germline V gene sequence: CDR1 SGHRS, CDR2 YFSETQ. The CDR3 spans 14 residues. The CDR3 coding sequence is TGCGCCAGCAGCTTGAAACAGATCTCCAATGAGCAGTTCTTC. Its protein product is CASSLKQISNEQFF. Based on the CDR3 plus reference TRBV5-1 and TRBJ2-1, the full variable domain is KAGVTQTPRYLIKTRGQQVTLSCSPISGHRSVSWYQQTPGQGLQFLFEYFSETQRNKGNFPGRFSGRQFSNSRSEMNVSTLELGDSALYLCASSLKQISNEQFFGPGTRLTVL.